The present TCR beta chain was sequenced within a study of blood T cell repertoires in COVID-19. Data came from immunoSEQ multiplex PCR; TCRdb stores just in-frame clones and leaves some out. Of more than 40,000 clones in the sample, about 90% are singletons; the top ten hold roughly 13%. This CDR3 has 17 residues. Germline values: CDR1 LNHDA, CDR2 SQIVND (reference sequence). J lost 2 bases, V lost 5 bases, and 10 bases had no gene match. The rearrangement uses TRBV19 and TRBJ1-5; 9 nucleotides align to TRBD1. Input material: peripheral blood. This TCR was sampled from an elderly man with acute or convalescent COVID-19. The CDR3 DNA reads TGTGCCAGTAGTGCCAGGACAGGGGCTATGGGCAATCAGCCCCAGCATTTT. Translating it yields CASSARTGAMGNQPQHF.